Listed below are T cell receptor beta chains from one sample, sequenced in a study of CD8 T cells in cerebrospinal fluid in Alzheimer's disease. One entry per CDR3 protein, without DNA, is what TCRdb gives after re-calling the 10x single-cell sequencing reads. The sample table sets out over 1,400 distinct CDR3 sequences. Source material: cerebrospinal fluid. The receptor source for this set is a human donor with Alzheimer's disease. Both conserved end residues are part of each CDR3. Some rows have no size entry. The others give once, few or many, or a class for an expanded clone.

>medium-sized|TRBV7-3|TRBJ2-1
CASSLGWRSSYNEQFF
>large|TRBV7-6|TRBJ2-2
CASSYKGGGELFF
>medium-sized|TRBV3-1|TRBJ2-7
CASSHPASISYEQYF
>medium-sized|TRBV9|TRBJ1-2
CASSARGAEGSGSYGYTF
>medium-sized|TRBV4-1|TRBJ1-4
CASSRNVRAYATNEKLFF
>large|TRBV6-4|TRBJ2-1
CASSGLAGGPHNEQFF
>medium-sized|TRBV5-1|TRBJ1-1
CASSLALNTEAFF
>NA|TRBV6-1|TRBJ2-7
CASSLSGPGQGHEQYF
>medium-sized|TRBV6-1|TRBJ2-3
CASSSGLAGVSTDTQYF
>NA|TRBV20-1|TRBJ1-5
CSARPTGNQPQHF
>medium-sized|TRBV6-1|TRBJ1-5
CASKRTGASNQPQHF
>medium-sized|TRBV5-1|TRBJ2-3
CASSLSGAGDTQYF
>NA|TRBV28|TRBJ1-3
CASSSGGWASGNTIYF
>large|TRBV5-1|TRBJ2-7
CASSLDPGGNSGSSYEQYF
>medium-sized|TRBV12-3/TRBV12-4|TRBJ1-2
CASSLAGAGGRYGYTF
>medium-sized|TRBV20-1|TRBJ2-5
CSALLGTSGSRGQETQYF
>medium-sized|TRBV6-1|TRBJ2-4
CASRARTAKNIQYF
>medium-sized|TRBV19|TRBJ1-2
CASSMTLTANYGYTF
>medium-sized|TRBV5-6|TRBJ2-4
CASSSYDRWNIQYF
>medium-sized|TRBV5-1|TRBJ2-7
CASSLAPMGAGYEQYF
>large|TRBV28|TRBJ2-7
CASSLREIYEQYF
>large|TRBV5-1|TRBJ2-7
CASSLQGSHENEQYF